This TCR beta chain was documented in a study of breast tumors, draining lymph nodes, adjacent tissues. Whole-study results and caveats: Compared with lymph nodes, tumors were less diverse; compared with nontumor tissue, more.

CDR3 length: 16 residues. Germline V gene lookup returns CDR1 MNHEY and CDR2 SVGAGI. In TCRdb, the multiplex PCR reads were re-called with MiXCR into one record per CDR3 protein. The sample contains about 300,000 distinct CDR3 sequences, about 33% of which appear only once. The lymph nodes were axillary draining lymph nodes from breast cancer patients. This clonotype has more than one count but fewer than ten. The antigen is not known. The CDR3 end shows no conserved phenylalanine or tryptophan, and so a read error is likely. V and J are TRBV6-5 and TRBJ1-6; no clear D gene. Sequences were obtained from axillary lymph node tissue. The sequence derives from a female donor with breast cancer. Some clones in this sample may be carry-over from other donors' samples. This chain's CDR3 is CASSHSSGRRSSPLHL. In DNA, the CDR3 is TGTGCCAGCAGTCACTCGTCCGGACGGCGGAGTTCACCCCTCCACCTT.